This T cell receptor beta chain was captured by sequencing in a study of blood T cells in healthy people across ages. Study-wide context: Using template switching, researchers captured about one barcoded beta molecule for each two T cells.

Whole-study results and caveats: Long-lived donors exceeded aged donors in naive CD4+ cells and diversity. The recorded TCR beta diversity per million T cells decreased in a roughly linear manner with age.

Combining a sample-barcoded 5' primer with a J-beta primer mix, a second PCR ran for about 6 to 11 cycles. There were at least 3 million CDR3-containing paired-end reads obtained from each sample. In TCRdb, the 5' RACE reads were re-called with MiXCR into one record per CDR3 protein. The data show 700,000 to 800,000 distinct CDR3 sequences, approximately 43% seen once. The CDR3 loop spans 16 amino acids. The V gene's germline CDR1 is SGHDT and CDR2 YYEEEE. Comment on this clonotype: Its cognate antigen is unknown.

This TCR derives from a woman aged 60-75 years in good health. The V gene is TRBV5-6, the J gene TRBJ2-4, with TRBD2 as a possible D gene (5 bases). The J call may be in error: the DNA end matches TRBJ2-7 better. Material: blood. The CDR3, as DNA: TGTGCCAGCAGCTTGGCCTTGGACTGGGATCTGGGCGAGCAGTACTTC. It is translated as CASSLALDWDLGEQYF.